A selection of T cell receptor beta chains follows, all from one sample in a study of blood T cell repertoires in COVID-19. Sequencing used immunoSEQ multiplex PCR; TCRdb keeps in-frame clones, though not all of them. The table has about 310,000 clones, approximately 90% seen once; the top ten hold roughly a tenth. Sequenced material: PBMCs or T cells enriched from blood (not recorded which). The origin of the receptors is a woman aged 35 to 49 who had recovered from COVID-19. Each CDR3 is given with its conserved first and last residue. The D gene is left open where the match is weak. Size tells how often a clone was seen (once, few, many) or the class of an expanded clone, and some rows leave it out.

clone_size | j_call | v_call | d_call | cdr3_aa | cdr3_nt
. | TRBJ2-3 | TRBV5-1 | TRBD2 | CASGGLGADTQYF | TGCGCCAGCGGAGGACTAGGGGCAGATACGCAGTATTTT
. | TRBJ1-1 | TRBV7-8 | . | CASSLEFNTEAFF | TGTGCCAGCAGCTTGGAGTTTAACACTGAAGCTTTCTTT
. | TRBJ2-1 | TRBV7-2 | . | CASSLSGGTYNEQFF | TGTGCCAGCAGCTTAAGTGGGGGGACCTACAATGAGCAGTTCTTC
. | TRBJ2-7 | TRBV7-7 | . | CASSFGLNGPYEQYF | TGTGCTAGCAGCTTCGGACTAAACGGACCCTACGAGCAGTACTTC
. | TRBJ2-1 | TRBV9 | . | CASSFGRTYNEQFF | TGTGCCAGCAGCTTCGGTCGAACCTACAATGAGCAGTTCTTC
. | TRBJ2-3 | TRBV5-8 | TRBD2 | CASSSRTSGRTDTQYF | TGTGCCAGCAGCTCGCGGACTAGCGGGAGGACAGATACGCAGTATTTT
. | TRBJ2-1 | TRBV5-6 | TRBD2 | CASSWGLAGESEQFF | TGTGCCAGCAGCTGGGGGCTAGCGGGAGAATCTGAGCAGTTCTTC
. | TRBJ2-7 | TRBV2 | TRBD1 | CASSGGTVLSYEQYF | TGTGCCAGCAGTGGAGGGACAGTCCTCTCCTACGAGCAGTACTTC
. | TRBJ2-5 | TRBV27 | . | CASSLGGAETQYF | TGTGCCAGCAGTTTAGGGGGGGCGGAGACCCAGTACTTC
. | TRBJ2-2 | TRBV18 | . | CASPQKEAHTGELFF | TGTGCCAGCCCACAAAAAGAGGCTCACACCGGGGAGCTGTTTTTT
. | TRBJ1-4 | TRBV14 | . | CASSQVGALNEKLFF | TGTGCCAGCAGCCAAGTGGGCGCCCTCAATGAAAAACTGTTTTTT
. | TRBJ2-7 | TRBV21-1 | . | CASSKAWASYEQYF | TGTGCCAGCAGCAAAGCCTGGGCATCCTACGAGCAGTACTTC
. | TRBJ1-1 | TRBV5-1 | . | CASSIELGQYTEAFF | TGCGCCAGCAGCATCGAACTTGGACAGTACACTGAAGCTTTCTTT
. | TRBJ1-6 | TRBV2 | . | CASDGRGNSPLHF | TGTGCTAGCGACGGCAGGGGCAATTCACCCCTCCACTTT
. | TRBJ2-2 | TRBV6-1 | . | CASSEDALPDTGELFF | TGTGCCAGCAGTGAAGACGCACTCCCGGACACCGGGGAGCTGTTTTTT
once | TRBJ2-7 | TRBV6-2/TRBV6-3 | . | CASSYTISYEQYF | TGTGCCAGCAGTTACACTATCTCCTACGAGCAGTACTTC
. | TRBJ1-1 | TRBV30 | TRBD1 | CAWSVTGAEAFF | TGTGCCTGGAGTGTGACAGGGGCGGAAGCTTTCTTT
. | TRBJ2-1 | TRBV19 | . | CASSRDRYNEQFF | TGTGCCAGTAGTCGAGACAGATACAATGAGCAGTTCTTC
. | TRBJ1-2 | TRBV7-2 | . | CASSFMAGVLYGYTF | TGTGCCAGCAGCTTCATGGCAGGGGTCCTCTATGGCTACACCTTC
few | TRBJ1-6 | TRBV3-1/TRBV3-2 | . | CASSQTTGMDSPLHF | TGTGCCAGCAGCCAAACTACAGGGATGGATTCACCCCTCCACTTT
. | TRBJ2-7 | TRBV7-6 | TRBD2 | CASSPGWVAGDSAYEQYF | TGTGCCAGCAGCCCAGGTTGGGTAGCGGGAGACAGCGCCTACGAGCAGTACTTC
. | TRBJ1-2 | TRBV4-1 | TRBD1 | CASSLRGGDGYTF | TGCGCCAGCAGCCTTCGAGGGGGCGATGGCTACACCTTC
once | TRBJ2-5 | TRBV30 | . | CAWTGTPQGETQYF | TGTGCCTGGACGGGGACTCCCCAGGGAGAGACCCAGTACTTC
. | TRBJ1-1 | TRBV9 | TRBD1 | CASSVSLDRGNTEAFF | TGTGCCAGCAGCGTGAGCTTAGACAGGGGGAACACTGAAGCTTTCTTT
. | TRBJ2-1 | TRBV7-9 | . | CASSLTRNNEQFF | TGTGCCAGCAGCTTGACTAGAAACAATGAGCAGTTCTTC
. | TRBJ2-7 | TRBV9 | TRBD2 | CASSTGGPVGEQYF | TGTGCCAGCAGCACGGGAGGGCCAGTTGGCGAGCAGTACTTC
. | TRBJ2-3 | TRBV3-1/TRBV3-2 | . | CASSYSGSTDTQYF | TGTGCCAGCAGCTACAGCGGGAGCACAGATACGCAGTATTTT
. | TRBJ2-3 | TRBV5-4 | TRBD2 | CASSLTGGPADTQYF | TGTGCCAGCAGCTTGACGGGAGGGCCGGCAGATACGCAGTATTTT
. | TRBJ2-3 | TRBV4-1 | TRBD2 | CASSQELAPSTDTQYF | TGCGCCAGCAGCCAAGAACTAGCGCCGAGCACAGATACGCAGTATTTT